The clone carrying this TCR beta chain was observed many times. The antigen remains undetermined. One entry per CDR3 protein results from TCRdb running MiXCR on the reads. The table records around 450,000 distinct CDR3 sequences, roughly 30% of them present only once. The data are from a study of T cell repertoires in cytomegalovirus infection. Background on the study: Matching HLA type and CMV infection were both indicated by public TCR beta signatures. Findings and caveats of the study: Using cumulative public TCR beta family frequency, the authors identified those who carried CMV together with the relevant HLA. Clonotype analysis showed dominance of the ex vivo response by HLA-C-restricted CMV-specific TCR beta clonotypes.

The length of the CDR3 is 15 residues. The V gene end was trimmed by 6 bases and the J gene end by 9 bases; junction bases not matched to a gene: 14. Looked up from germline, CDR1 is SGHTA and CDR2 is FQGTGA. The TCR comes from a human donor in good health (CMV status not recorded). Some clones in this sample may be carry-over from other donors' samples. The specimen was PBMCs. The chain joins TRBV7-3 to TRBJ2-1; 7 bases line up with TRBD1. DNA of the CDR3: TGTGCCAGCAGTTCTACAGGGGCACGGACCACTGAGCAGTTCTTC. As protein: CASSSTGARTTEQFF.